The T cell receptor beta chain described here comes from a study of spatial heterogeneity in lung cancer. Background on the study: Detection consistently captured more beta-chain sequences than alpha-chain sequences. Raw reads contained each unique TCR and UMI combination more than ten times on average.

V lost 5 bases, J lost 5 bases, and 10 bases lay in between. Looked up from germline, CDR1 is MNHNS and CDR2 is SASEGT. This CDR3 has 13 residues. This clonotype is medium-sized in the sample. TCRdb itself ran the 5' RACE reads through MiXCR, one entry per CDR3 protein. The sample lists 4,500 to 6,500 distinct CDR3 sequences; 10% to 15% were seen once. Described time point: sample taken at primary tumor resection. The sequenced material consisted of unsorted whole RNA from tumor, nontumor lung or frozen PBMC. Sequenced here: normal lung tissue next to the tumor, sampled at surgery. This TCR came from a female donor with early-stage non-small cell lung cancer. The rearrangement joins TRBV6-1 to TRBJ2-1, with no clear D. The CDR3 loop reads CASSWVKNNEQFF. As DNA, the CDR3 is TGTGCCAGCAGTTGGGTCAAGAACAATGAGCAGTTCTTC.